The T cell receptor (beta chain) under discussion was sequenced for a study of identifying expanded T cells in peripheral blood. Here immunoSEQ multiplex PCR was the method, and the copy in TCRdb shows in-frame clones only, minus some. Of approximately 100,000 clones in the sample, 85% to 90% were seen once. Collection occurred without any documented infections or immune events in donors. Per germline, CDR1 SGHDT and CDR2 YYEEEE. Trimming removed 4 bases from V and 1 base from J, with 14 bases in between. The CDR3 runs to 15 residues. Note on this clone: The antigen is unknown.

General study points: Technical replicates showed approximately 1.2 changed clones; approximately 2 weeks 15 to 20; four weeks 19. Variance in clone template counts between two-week samples significantly increased with total template count across all healthy donors.

The V and J genes are TRBV5-6 and TRBJ1-1, with D hard to call. Sequenced sample: blood. The sequence came from a person aged 18-69 years in good health. CDR3 region: CASSRFPGANTEAFF. CDR3 bases: TGTGCCAGCAGCCGGTTCCCGGGAGCGAACACTGAAGCTTTCTTT.